What follows are 3 T cell receptor beta chains derived from one specimen sequenced in a study of T-cell reconstitution after alpha-beta-depleted transplantation in children (dated by TCRdb to about 2016). The library was obtained by PCR. Sequencing was performed on an Illumina HiSeq 2500. Molecular barcoding was employed in the preparation of TCR libraries, with unique molecular identifiers being used to normalize TCRbeta repertoire quantification. TCRdb redid the processing of the public reads, applying fastp at Q25 and MiXCR, and retained in-frame beta chains. CDR3 protein sequences are deduplicated, and each keeps its most common genes and DNA. This sample has about 230,000 distinct CDR3 sequences in its table, and roughly a tenth of those were observed once. In total, the top ten clones hold around 5% of the sample. Specimen: PBMCs from the stem cell graft donor, collected from the stem cell graft. The receptors derive from a human donor who donated a stem cell graft to a child with SCID.

This clonotype was seen many times. This chain joins TRBV29-1 and TRBJ2-5, with D perhaps TRBD1 (6 bases). The CDR3 has 13 residues. With 3 bases removed from V and 5 bases from J, the gap between germline ends came to 13 bases. Germline assignment: CDR1 SQVTM and CDR2 ANQGSEA. The CDR3 protein is CSVEKQGRETQYF. CDR3 DNA: TGCAGCGTTGAGAAACAGGGAAGGGAGACCCAGTACTTC.

This clonotype was observed many times. V and J are TRBV20-1 and TRBJ1-2; D remains unclear. The germline gives CDR1 DFQATT, CDR2 SNEGSKA (reference sequence). Trimming shortened V by 2 bases and J by 6 bases, and 16 bases separated the two germline ends. CDR3 length equals 14 residues. CDR3 sequence: CSARPPGRENGYTF. In DNA, the CDR3 is TGCAGTGCTAGACCCCCCGGCAGAGAGAATGGCTACACCTTC.

Regarding this clonotype: This may be a read error, as it is one base from a much larger clone. The rearrangement links TRBV5-1 to TRBJ2-1; 7 nucleotides match TRBD1. The V and J ends lost 3 bases and 4 bases, in that order; junction bases with no gene match: 4. The CDR3 is 14 amino acids. Germline loops: CDR1 SGHRS, CDR2 YFSETQ. The CDR3 region is CASSSGQRYNEQFF. The CDR3 bases are TGCGCCAGCAGCTCGGGACAGAGGTACAATGAGCAGTTCTTC.